The 8 T cell receptor beta chains listed next were all sequenced from one sample in a study of cytomegalovirus exposure and HLA in healthy donors. PCR was performed using 60 Vbeta and 13 Jbeta primers. The assay was immunoSEQ multiplex PCR, and TCRdb's table has in-frame clones only and misses some. The sample lists 40,000 to 55,000 clones, about 78% occurring once. The specimen was PBMCs. The receptors were sampled from a woman aged 25 to 39 in good health and CMV-seronegative.

V gene TRBV6-1 combines with J gene TRBJ1-5; a weak D match, TRBD1 (6 bases). Germline lookup yields CDR1 MNHNS and CDR2 SASEGT. This CDR3 contains 15 residues. V was pared by 3 bases and J by 0 bases, with 9 bases between. The CDR3 is CASSEAGVSNQPQHF. CDR3 nucleotide sequence: TGTGCCAGCAGTGAGGCAGGGGTTAGCAATCAGCCCCAGCATTTT.

The chain has TRBV4-1 and TRBJ1-4; D is unresolved. Germline V gives CDR1 MGHRA, CDR2 YSYEKL. The CDR3 spans 15 residues. The V gene lost 2 bases and the J gene lost 4 bases, with 11 bases spanning the gap. The CDR3: CASSQQSVINEKLFF. The CDR3 DNA is TGCGCCAGCAGCCAACAGTCAGTTATTAATGAAAAACTGTTTTTT.

The rearrangement joins TRBV27 to TRBJ1-2, with 8 bases lining up with TRBD1. The junction had 6 bases not matched to a gene; V was cut back by 7 bases and J by 2 bases. Germline assignment: CDR1 MNHEY and CDR2 SMNVEV (reference sequence). The CDR3 loop spans 14 amino acids. As DNA, the CDR3 is TGTGCCAGCAAGGCAGGGGGCACCAACTATGGCTACACCTTC. This encodes CASKAGGTNYGYTF.

The V call is TRBV23-1, the J call TRBJ1-5, with TRBD1 matching over 7 bases. TRBV23-1 is marked as an open reading frame, function uncertain. There are 14 residues in the CDR3. Trimming took 6 bases from V and 10 from J; bases not matched to a gene: 12. The CDR3 loop is CASRPDRPRSPQHF. CDR3 nucleotides: TGCGCCAGCAGGCCGGACAGGCCCAGGTCTCCCCAGCATTTT.

V usage is TRBV30 and J usage is TRBJ2-2; tentative D call: TRBD2 (5 bases). V was clipped by 3 bases and J by 1 base, with 15 bases between them. The germline V gene encodes CDR1 GTSNPN and CDR2 SVGIG (reference sequence). CDR3 size: 16 residues. CDR3 in DNA: TGTGCCTGGAGCCCCAGGCGGGCTAAGAACACCGGGGAGCTGTTTTTT. Residues: CAWSPRRAKNTGELFF.

The CDR3 region has the DNA TGTGCCAGCGGGACAGACTGGTCCGGCAATGAGCAGTTCTTC. Its protein product is CASGTDWSGNEQFF. V and J are TRBV10-3 and TRBJ2-1; TRBD1 is a possible D gene (7 bases). The V gene lost 10 bases and the J gene lost 6 bases, with 19 bases spanning the gap. CDR1 is ENHRY, CDR2 SYGVKD, per germline. The CDR3 runs to 14 residues.

The V call is TRBV6-5, the J call TRBJ1-2, with a weak D call TRBD1 (5 bases). The CDR3 length is 14 residues. V lost 6 bases to trimming and J lost 8 bases, with 19 bases between them. Germline V gives CDR1 MNHEY, CDR2 SVGAGI. Written as DNA, the CDR3 is TGTGCCAGCAGCTATGAAGGTTCAGGGTACGGCTACACCTTC. Translation gives CASSYEGSGYGYTF.

This clone showed up just a few times. The V call is TRBV16, the J call TRBJ1-4; D is undetermined. The CDR3 is 13 amino acids. V was clipped by 7 bases and J by 2 bases, with 8 bases between them. Germline loops: CDR1 KGHSY, CDR2 FQNENV. CDR3 nucleotide sequence: TGTGCCAGCATGTCGCAGACTAATGAAAAACTGTTTTTT. Translated, it gives CASMSQTNEKLFF. Together with reference TRBV16 and TRBJ1-4, the CDR3 gives the full variable domain: GEEVAQTPKHLVRGEGQKAKLYCAPIKGHSYVFWYQQVLKNEFKFLISFQNENVFDETGMPKERFSAKCLPNSPCSLEIQATKLEDSAVYFCASMSQTNEKLFFGSGTQLSVL.